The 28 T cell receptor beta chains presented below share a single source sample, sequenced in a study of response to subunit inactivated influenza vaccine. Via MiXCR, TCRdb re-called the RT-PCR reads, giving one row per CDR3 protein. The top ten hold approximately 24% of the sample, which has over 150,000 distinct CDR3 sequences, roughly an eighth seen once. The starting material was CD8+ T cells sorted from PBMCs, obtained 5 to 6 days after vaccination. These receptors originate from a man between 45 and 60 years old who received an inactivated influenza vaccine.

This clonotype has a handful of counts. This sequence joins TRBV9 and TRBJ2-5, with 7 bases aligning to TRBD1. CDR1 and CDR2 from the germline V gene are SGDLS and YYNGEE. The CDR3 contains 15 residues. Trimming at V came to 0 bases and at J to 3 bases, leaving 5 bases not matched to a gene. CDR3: CASSVEQGQKETQYF. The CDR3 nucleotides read TGTGCCAGCAGCGTAGAACAGGGGCAGAAAGAGACCCAGTACTTC.

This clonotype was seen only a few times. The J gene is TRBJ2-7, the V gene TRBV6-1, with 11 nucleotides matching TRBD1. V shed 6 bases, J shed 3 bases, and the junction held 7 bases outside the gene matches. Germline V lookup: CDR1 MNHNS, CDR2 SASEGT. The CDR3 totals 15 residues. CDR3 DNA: TGTGCCAGCAGGCCTGGACAGGGGGCGAACTACGAGCAGTACTTC. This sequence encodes CASRPGQGANYEQYF.

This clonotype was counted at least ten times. CDR3 protein: CASSIGPLSTEAFF. The CDR3 DNA sequence: TGTGCCAGTAGTATCGGGCCCCTGAGCACTGAAGCTTTCTTT. The chain has TRBV19 and TRBJ1-1; D is unresolved. The CDR3 spans 14 residues. V lost 3 bases and J 4 bases, leaving 12 bases between the germline ends. Germline-derived CDR1 and CDR2 are LNHDA and SQIVND (reference sequence).

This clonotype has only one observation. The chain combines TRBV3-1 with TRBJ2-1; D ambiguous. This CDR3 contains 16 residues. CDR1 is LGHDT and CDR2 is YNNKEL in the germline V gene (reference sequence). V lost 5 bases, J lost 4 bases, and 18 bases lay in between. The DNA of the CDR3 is TGTGCCAGCAGCATTAGACCGGGCTTCAATTACAATGAGCAGTTCTTC. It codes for CASSIRPGFNYNEQFF.

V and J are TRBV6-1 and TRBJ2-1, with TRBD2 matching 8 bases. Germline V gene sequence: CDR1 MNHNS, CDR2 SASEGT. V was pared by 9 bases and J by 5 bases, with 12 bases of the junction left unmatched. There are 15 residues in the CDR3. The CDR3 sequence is CASASGTSYHNEQFF. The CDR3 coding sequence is TGTGCCAGTGCATCCGGGACTAGTTACCACAATGAGCAGTTCTTC.

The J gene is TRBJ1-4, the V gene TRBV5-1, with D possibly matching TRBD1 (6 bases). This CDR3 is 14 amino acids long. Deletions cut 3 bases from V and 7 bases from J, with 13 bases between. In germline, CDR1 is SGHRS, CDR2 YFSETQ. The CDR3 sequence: CASSYREIGEKLFF. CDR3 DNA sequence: TGCGCCAGCAGCTACAGGGAAATCGGTGAAAAACTGTTTTTT.

CDR3 residues: CASSPPARQDTQYF. In DNA, the CDR3 is TGTGCCAGCAGCCCGCCGGCCCGTCAAGATACGCAGTATTTT. The chain is built from TRBV7-8 and TRBJ2-3; D not certain. The CDR3 is 14 amino acids. Trimming stripped 5 bases from V and 5 bases from J, with 14 bases between. Germline values: CDR1 SGHVS, CDR2 FQNEAQ. The whole variable domain, remainder taken from reference TRBV7-8 and TRBJ2-3, is GAGVSQSPRYKVAKRGQDVALRCDPISGHVSLFWYQQALGQGPEFLTYFQNEAQLDKSGLPSDRFFAERPEGSVSTLKIQRTQQEDSAVYLCASSPPARQDTQYFGPGTRLTVL.

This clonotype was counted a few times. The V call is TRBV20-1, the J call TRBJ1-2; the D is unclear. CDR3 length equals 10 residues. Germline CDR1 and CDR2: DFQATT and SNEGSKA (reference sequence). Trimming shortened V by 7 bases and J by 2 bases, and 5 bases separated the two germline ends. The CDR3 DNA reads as TGCAGTGGCCTCAACTATGGCTACACCTTC. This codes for CSGLNYGYTF.

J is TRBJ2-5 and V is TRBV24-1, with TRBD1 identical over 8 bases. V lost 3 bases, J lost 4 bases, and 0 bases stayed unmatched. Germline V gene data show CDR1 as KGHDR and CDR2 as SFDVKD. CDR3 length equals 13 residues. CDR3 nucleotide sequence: TGTGCCACCAGTGATGGGACAGGAGAGACCCAGTACTTC. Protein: CATSDGTGETQYF.

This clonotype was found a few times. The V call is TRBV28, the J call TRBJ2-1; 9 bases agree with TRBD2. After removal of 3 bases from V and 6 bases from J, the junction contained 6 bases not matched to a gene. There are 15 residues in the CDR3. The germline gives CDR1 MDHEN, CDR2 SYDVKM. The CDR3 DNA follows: TGTGCCAGCAGTTTTCGAGCGGGGGGCCGCAATGAGCAGTTCTTC. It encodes CASSFRAGGRNEQFF.

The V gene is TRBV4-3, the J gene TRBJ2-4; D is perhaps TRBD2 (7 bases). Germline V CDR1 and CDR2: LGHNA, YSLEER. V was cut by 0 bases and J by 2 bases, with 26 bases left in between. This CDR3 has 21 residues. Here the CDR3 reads CASSQEVWGGPPIGSKNIQYF. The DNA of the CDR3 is TGCGCCAGCAGCCAAGAAGTTTGGGGGGGGCCCCCCATTGGATCCAAAAACATTCAGTACTTC.

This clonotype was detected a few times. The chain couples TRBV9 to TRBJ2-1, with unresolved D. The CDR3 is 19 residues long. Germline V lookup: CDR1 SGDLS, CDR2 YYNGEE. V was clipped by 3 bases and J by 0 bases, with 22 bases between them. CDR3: CASSGGGFVSEGSYNEQFF. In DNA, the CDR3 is TGTGCCAGCAGCGGTGGTGGCTTTGTCTCCGAAGGCTCCTACAATGAGCAGTTCTTC.

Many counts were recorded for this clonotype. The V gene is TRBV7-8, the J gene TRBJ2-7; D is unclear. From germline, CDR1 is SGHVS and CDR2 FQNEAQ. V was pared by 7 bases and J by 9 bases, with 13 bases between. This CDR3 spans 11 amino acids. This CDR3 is CASTSSGMQYF. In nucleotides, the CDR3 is TGTGCCAGCACCTCATCTGGGATGCAGTACTTC.

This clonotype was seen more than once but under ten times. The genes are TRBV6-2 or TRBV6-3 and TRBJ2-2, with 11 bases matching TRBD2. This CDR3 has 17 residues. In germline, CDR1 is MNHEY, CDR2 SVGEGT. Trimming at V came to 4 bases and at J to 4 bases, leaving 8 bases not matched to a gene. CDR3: CASSFQSSGGPTGELFF. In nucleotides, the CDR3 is TGTGCCAGCAGTTTTCAATCTAGCGGGGGGCCCACCGGGGAGCTGTTTTTT.

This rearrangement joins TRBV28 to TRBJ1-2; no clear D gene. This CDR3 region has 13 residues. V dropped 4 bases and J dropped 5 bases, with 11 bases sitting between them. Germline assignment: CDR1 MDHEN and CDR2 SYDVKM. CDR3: CASSSPRGYGYTF. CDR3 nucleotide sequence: TGTGCCAGCAGTTCCCCCCGAGGGTATGGCTACACCTTC.

The CDR3 DNA follows: TGTGCCAGCAGCTCGGGACTAGTGAATCGAGAGCTGTTTTTT. Translation gives CASSSGLVNRELFF. V is TRBV28 and J is TRBJ2-2; 8 bases align to TRBD2. The CDR3 loop spans 14 amino acids. Trimming cost V 6 bases and J 11 bases; bases outside gene matches: 11. Germline lookup yields CDR1 MDHEN and CDR2 SYDVKM.

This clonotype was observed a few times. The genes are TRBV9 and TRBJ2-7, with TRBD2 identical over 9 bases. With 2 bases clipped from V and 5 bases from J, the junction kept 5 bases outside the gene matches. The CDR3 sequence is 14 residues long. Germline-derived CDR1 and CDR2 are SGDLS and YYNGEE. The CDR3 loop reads CASSVSGSFDEQYF. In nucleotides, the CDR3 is TGTGCCAGCAGCGTTAGCGGGAGTTTCGACGAGCAGTACTTC.

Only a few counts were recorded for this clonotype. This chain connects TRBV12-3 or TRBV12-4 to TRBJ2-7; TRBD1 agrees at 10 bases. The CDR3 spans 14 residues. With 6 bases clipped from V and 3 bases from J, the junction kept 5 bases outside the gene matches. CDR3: CASSQGQGDYEQYF. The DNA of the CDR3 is TGTGCCAGCAGCCAAGGACAGGGGGACTACGAGCAGTACTTC.

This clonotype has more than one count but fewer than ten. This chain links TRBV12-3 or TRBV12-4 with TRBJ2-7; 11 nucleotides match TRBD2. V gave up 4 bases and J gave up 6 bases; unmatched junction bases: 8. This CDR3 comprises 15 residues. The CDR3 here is CASSSSGRPPGEQYF. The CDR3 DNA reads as TGTGCCAGCAGTTCTAGCGGGAGGCCCCCTGGCGAGCAGTACTTC.

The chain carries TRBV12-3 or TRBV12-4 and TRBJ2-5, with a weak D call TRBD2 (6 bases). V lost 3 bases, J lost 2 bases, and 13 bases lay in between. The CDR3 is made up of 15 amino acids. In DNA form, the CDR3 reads TGTGCCAGCAGTTTCGGGGGATGGGGTCAAGAGACCCAGTACTTC. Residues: CASSFGGWGQETQYF.

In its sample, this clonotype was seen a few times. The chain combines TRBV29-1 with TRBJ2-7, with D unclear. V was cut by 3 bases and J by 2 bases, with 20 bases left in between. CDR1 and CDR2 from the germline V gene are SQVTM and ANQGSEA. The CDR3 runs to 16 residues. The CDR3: CSVEKPGPLTPYEQYF. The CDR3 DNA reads TGCAGCGTTGAGAAGCCCGGCCCATTAACCCCCTACGAGCAGTACTTC.

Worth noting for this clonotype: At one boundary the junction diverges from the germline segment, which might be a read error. CDR3 coding DNA: TGCAGTGCTCTTGGAGTAACGGCTAGCGGGGCCTTCCACTTC. Its protein product is CSALGVTASGAFHF. The V gene is TRBV20-1, the J gene TRBJ2-1; 9 nucleotides align to TRBD2. The length of the CDR3 is 14 residues. Germline V lookup: CDR1 DFQATT, CDR2 SNEGSKA (reference sequence).

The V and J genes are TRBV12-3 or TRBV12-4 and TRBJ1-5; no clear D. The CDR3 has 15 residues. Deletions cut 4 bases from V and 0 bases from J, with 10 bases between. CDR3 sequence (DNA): TGTGCCAGCAGTTCGGACCTGGATAGCAATCAGCCCCAGCATTTT. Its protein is CASSSDLDSNQPQHF.

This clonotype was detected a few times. The CDR3 spells CASSLVGLEGHEQYF. DNA for the CDR3: TGTGCCAGCAGCTTAGTAGGACTAGAGGGCCACGAGCAGTACTTC. The gene calls are TRBV7-9 and TRBJ2-7; 7 nucleotides align to TRBD2. Per germline, CDR1 SEHNR and CDR2 FQNEAQ (reference sequence). CDR3 length equals 15 residues. J gave up 5 bases and V 1 base, and 8 bases lay outside the gene matches.

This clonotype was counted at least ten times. The CDR3 sequence is CSVELRGLHYEQYF. The CDR3 DNA reads as TGCAGCGTGGAACTCAGGGGGCTGCACTACGAGCAGTACTTC. This chain connects TRBV29-1 to TRBJ2-7, with TRBD1 identical over 8 bases. J was trimmed by 3 bases and V by 6 bases; bases with no gene match: 10. CDR3 length: 14 amino acids. Per the germline V gene, CDR1 is SQVTM and CDR2 is ANQGSEA.

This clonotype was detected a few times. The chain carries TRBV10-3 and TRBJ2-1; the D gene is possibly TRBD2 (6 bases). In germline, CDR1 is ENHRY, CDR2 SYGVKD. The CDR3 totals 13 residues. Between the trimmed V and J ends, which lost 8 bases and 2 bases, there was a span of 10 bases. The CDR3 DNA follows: TGTGCCATCGGGACGGGGGCCTACAATGAGCAGTTCTTC. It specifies CAIGTGAYNEQFF.

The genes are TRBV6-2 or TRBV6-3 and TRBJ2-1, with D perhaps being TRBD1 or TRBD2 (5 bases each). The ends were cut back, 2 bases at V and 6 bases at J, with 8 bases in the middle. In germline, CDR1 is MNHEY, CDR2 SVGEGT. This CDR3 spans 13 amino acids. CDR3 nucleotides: TGTGCCAGCAGTTACAGGGACCTCAATGAGCAGTTCTTC. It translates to CASSYRDLNEQFF.

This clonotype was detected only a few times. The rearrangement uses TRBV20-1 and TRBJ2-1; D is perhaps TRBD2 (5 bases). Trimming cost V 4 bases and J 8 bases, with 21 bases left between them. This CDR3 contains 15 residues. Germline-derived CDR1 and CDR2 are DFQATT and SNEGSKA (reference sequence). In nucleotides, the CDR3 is TGCAGTGCTATCTTCGGGGTGGAGGCATTGGATGAGCAGTTCTTC. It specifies CSAIFGVEALDEQFF.